One sample yielded the 28 T cell receptor beta chains listed below, sequenced in a study of OX40 agonist ivuxolimab in advanced cancers. Using immunoSEQ multiplex PCR, the repertoire was profiled, and TCRdb retains in-frame clones only, with some absent. Of about 58,000 clones listed, roughly 77% were seen once; the top ten hold approximately 1.1%. Sequenced here: CD4+ or CD8+ T cells sorted from blood, sampled in a trial of the OX40 agonist ivuxolimab. The receptor set was obtained from an adult with an advanced solid tumor such as melanoma, head and neck, liver or kidney cancer.

Note on this clone: The sample contains more than one DNA sequence encoding this CDR3. The V gene is TRBV6-5, the J gene TRBJ2-1; 11 bases fit TRBD2. Germline CDR1 is MNHEY and CDR2 is SVGAGI. Losses at the gene ends were 6 bases for V and 3 bases for J; bases not matched to a gene: 4. The CDR3 is 15 amino acids. CDR3: CASRLLAGDYNEQFF. The CDR3 region has the DNA TGTGCCAGCAGGCTACTAGCGGGGGACTACAATGAGCAGTTCTTC.

The chain joins TRBV5-1 to TRBJ2-3; D is ambiguous. The CDR3 extends over 14 amino acids. The ends were cut back, 0 bases at V and 2 bases at J, with 7 bases in the middle. Germline CDR1 reads SGHRS; CDR2 reads YFSETQ. The CDR3 protein is CASSLVAFTDTQYF. DNA for the CDR3: TGCGCCAGCAGCTTGGTCGCCTTCACAGATACGCAGTATTTT.

The V call is TRBV27, the J call TRBJ2-7; weak D call: TRBD1 (6 bases). Trimming took off 4 bases at V and 1 base at J, with 11 bases between the two ends. In germline, CDR1 is MNHEY, CDR2 SMNVEV (reference sequence). CDR3 length equals 14 residues. CDR3 coding DNA: TGTGCCAGCAGTTATCGGGACACATCCTACGAGCAGTACTTC. Translation gives CASSYRDTSYEQYF.

V and J are TRBV7-9 and TRBJ1-6; tentatively, D is TRBD1 (5 bases). This CDR3 comprises 16 residues. CDR1 SEHNR and CDR2 FQNEAQ come from the germline V gene (reference sequence). Trimming removed 1 base from V and 5 bases from J, with 12 bases in between. The CDR3 loop is CASSLVSGGNNSPLHF. In DNA form, the CDR3 reads TGTGCCAGCAGCTTAGTTTCGGGGGGGAATAATTCACCCCTCCACTTT.

The chain has TRBV5-4 and TRBJ2-3; D gene unclear. The germline V gene encodes CDR1 SGHNT and CDR2 YYREEE (reference sequence). The CDR3 spans 14 residues. V shed 2 bases and J shed 0 bases, with 7 bases lying between them. In nucleotides, the CDR3 is TGTGCCAGCAGCTTCAGCTCTAGCACAGATACGCAGTATTTT. This translates into CASSFSSSTDTQYF.

The chain combines TRBV7-8 with TRBJ2-2; D may be TRBD2 (5 bases). Germline loops: CDR1 SGHVS, CDR2 FQNEAQ. V shed 0 bases and J shed 4 bases, with 6 bases lying between them. This CDR3 comprises 14 residues. CDR3 nucleotides: TGTGCCAGCAGCTTAGCGCGGGCCACCGGGGAGCTGTTTTTT. It codes for CASSLARATGELFF.

The chain is built from TRBV5-6 and TRBJ2-3, with 11 bases that match TRBD2. CDR1 and CDR2 from the germline V gene are SGHDT and YYEEEE. V trimming: 0 bases; J trimming: 2 bases; junction bases outside the gene matches: 2. This CDR3 is 16 amino acids long. The CDR3 is CASSLGTSGYTDTQYF. The CDR3 bases are TGTGCCAGCAGCTTGGGGACTAGCGGGTACACAGATACGCAGTATTTT. Full variable domain (rest looked up from reference TRBV5-6 and TRBJ2-3): DAGVTQSPTHLIKTRGQQVTLRCSPKSGHDTVSWYQQALGQGPQFIFQYYEEEERQRGNFPDRFSGHQFPNYSSELNVNALLLGDSALYLCASSLGTSGYTDTQYFGPGTRLTVL.

This clone was seen a single time. This sequence joins TRBV21-1 and TRBJ2-1; TRBD1, as called in the table, went unchecked against the DNA. TRBV21-1 is annotated as a pseudogene. The CDR3 runs 14 residues. The CDR3 coding sequence is TGTGCCAGCAGCATAGCCCGGGACAACAATGAGCAGTTCTTC. This translates into CASSIARDNNEQFF.

The rearrangement links TRBV19 to TRBJ1-1; 7 positions agree with TRBD1. The V and J ends lost 4 bases and 2 bases, in that order; junction bases with no gene match: 13. This CDR3 has 17 amino acids. CDR1 is LNHDA, CDR2 SQIVND, per germline (reference sequence). The CDR3 loop reads CASSKPPGTAQNTEAFF. The CDR3 DNA follows: TGTGCCAGTAGTAAACCACCCGGGACAGCCCAAAACACTGAAGCTTTCTTT.

This clone was seen a handful of times. The V and J genes are TRBV10-3 and TRBJ1-1, with D perhaps TRBD1 (6 bases). Germline V CDR1 and CDR2: ENHRY, SYGVKD. There are 14 residues in the CDR3. V was trimmed by 0 bases and J by 6 bases, leaving 11 bases between them. CDR3 residues: CAISESTGTAEAFF. In nucleotides, the CDR3 is TGTGCCATCAGTGAGTCTACAGGGACCGCTGAAGCTTTCTTT.

The rearrangement uses TRBV5-1 and TRBJ2-7, with D perhaps matching TRBD1 (6 bases). CDR1 and CDR2 from the germline V gene are SGHRS and YFSETQ. Deletions cut 0 bases from V and 2 bases from J, with 12 bases between. CDR3 length: 15 amino acids. The CDR3 sequence: CASSLVGGLAYEQYF. In DNA, the CDR3 is TGCGCCAGCAGCTTGGTTGGGGGCTTGGCCTACGAGCAGTACTTC.

The chain carries TRBV2 and TRBJ2-1, with 10 bases matching TRBD2. The CDR3 runs 16 residues. CDR1 SNHLY and CDR2 FYNNEI come from the germline V gene. With 6 bases clipped from V and 7 bases from J, the junction kept 12 bases outside the gene matches. The CDR3 reads CASRGAWTSGGNEQFF. The CDR3 DNA sequence: TGTGCCAGCAGGGGGGCGTGGACTAGCGGTGGGAATGAGCAGTTCTTC. Full variable domain (remainder filled in from reference TRBV2 and TRBJ2-1): EPEVTQTPSHQVTQMGQEVILRCVPISNHLYFYWYRQILGQKVEFLVSFYNNEISEKSEIFDDQFSVERPDGSNFTLKIRSTKLEDSAMYFCASRGAWTSGGNEQFFGPGTRLTVL.

The chain has TRBV6-1 and TRBJ2-5; D call uncertain. This CDR3 contains 13 residues. V shed 0 bases and J shed 10 bases, with 12 bases lying between them. Germline CDR1 is MNHNS and CDR2 is SASEGT. CDR3 nucleotide sequence: TGTGCCAGCAGTGAAGCAAGGAGTTGGGGCCAGTACTTC. Translated, it gives CASSEARSWGQYF.

The CDR3 DNA follows: TGTGCCAGCAGGATAAGGTCTTCGGGACACCGGGAGGAAAAACTGTTTTTT. It is translated as CASRIRSSGHREEKLFF. The V gene is TRBV27, the J gene TRBJ1-4; D might be TRBD1 (6 bases). This CDR3 is built from 17 residues. Trimming cost V 6 bases and J 8 bases, with 25 bases left between them. Germline V gene sequence: CDR1 MNHEY, CDR2 SMNVEV (reference sequence). Combining the CDR3 with reference TRBV27 and TRBJ1-4 gives the whole variable domain EAQVTQNPRYLITVTGKKLTVTCSQNMNHEYMSWYRQDPGLGLRQIYYSMNVEVTDKGDVPEGYKVSRKEKRNFPLILESPSPNQTSLYFCASRIRSSGHREEKLFFGSGTQLSVL.

This sequence joins TRBV14 and TRBJ1-3, with D unresolved. Germline lookup yields CDR1 SGHDN and CDR2 FVKESK. V lost 4 bases, J lost 4 bases, and 8 bases lay in between. The CDR3 has 13 amino acids. The CDR3 loop reads CASSRLAGNTIYF. DNA for the CDR3: TGTGCCAGCAGCCGGCTGGCAGGAAACACCATATATTTT. Filled out from reference TRBV14 and TRBJ1-3, the complete variable domain reads EAGVTQFPSHSVIEKGQTVTLRCDPISGHDNLYWYRRVMGKEIKFLLHFVKESKQDESGMPNNRFLAERTGGTYSTLKVQPAELEDSGVYFCASSRLAGNTIYFGEGSWLTVV.

The chain has TRBV19 and TRBJ2-2, with D unresolved. V was clipped by 4 bases and J by 4 bases, with 10 bases between them. CDR3 size: 14 residues. CDR1 is LNHDA, CDR2 SQIVND, per germline (reference sequence). CDR3 sequence: CASSKPASTGELFF. The CDR3 coding sequence is TGTGCCAGTAGTAAGCCAGCCAGCACCGGGGAGCTGTTTTTT.

The V call is TRBV9, the J call TRBJ1-2; D is undetermined. Trimming stripped 4 bases from V and 4 bases from J, with 14 bases between. In germline, CDR1 is SGDLS, CDR2 YYNGEE. The CDR3 consists of 14 residues. This chain's CDR3 is CASSNRGRGYGYTF. The CDR3 DNA reads TGTGCCAGCAGCAACCGAGGGCGGGGCTATGGCTACACCTTC.

There are a few counts of this clone. The V call is TRBV5-4, the J call TRBJ2-5, with TRBD2 as a possible D gene (6 bases). This CDR3 region has 14 residues. Germline V CDR1 and CDR2: SGHNT, YYREEE (reference sequence). V was shortened by 4 bases and J by 5 bases, with 15 bases between the two germline ends. In nucleotides, the CDR3 is TGTGCCAGCAGCGGAAGCCGGGACTCCGAGACCCAGTACTTC. Amino acid sequence: CASSGSRDSETQYF.

The V gene is TRBV7-3, the J gene TRBJ2-3, with D possibly called TRBD1 or TRBD2 (6 bases each). The length of the CDR3 is 14 residues. Germline loops: CDR1 SGHTA, CDR2 FQGTGA. The V gene lost 5 bases and the J gene lost 6 bases, with 15 bases spanning the gap. The CDR3 region has the DNA TGTGCCAGCAGCCCGACGCAGGGGAGGGATACGCAGTATTTT. Encoded protein: CASSPTQGRDTQYF.

This chain links TRBV28 with TRBJ1-4, with D maybe TRBD1 (6 bases). V lost 7 bases and J lost 3, with 15 bases in between. CDR3 size: 15 residues. Germline V gene sequence: CDR1 MDHEN, CDR2 SYDVKM. As DNA, the CDR3 is TGTGCCAGCACTGGAGCCGGGACACCTAATGAAAAACTGTTTTTT. Protein: CASTGAGTPNEKLFF. The full variable domain, its missing parts supplied by reference TRBV28 and TRBJ1-4, is DVKVTQSSRYLVKRTGEKVFLECVQDMDHENMFWYRQDPGLGLRLIYFSYDVKMKEKGDIPEGYSVSREKKERFSLILESASTNQTSMYLCASTGAGTPNEKLFFGSGTQLSVL.

The chain combines TRBV7-2 with TRBJ2-5; D remains unclear. Germline CDR1 and CDR2: SGHTA and FQGNSA. This CDR3 contains 10 residues. V lost 1 base and J 14 bases, leaving 8 bases between the germline ends. The CDR3 DNA reads as TGTGCCAGCAGCTTAGTTCGCTTCTACTTC. As protein: CASSLVRFYF.

This clone turned up a few times. The chain employs TRBV28 and TRBJ2-2, with TRBD1 matching 8 bases. The CDR3 has 15 amino acids. V lost 5 bases, J lost 4 bases, and 6 bases stayed unmatched. Germline CDR1 and CDR2: MDHEN and SYDVKM. The CDR3 spells CASSTFTGGTGELFF. The CDR3 nucleotides read TGTGCCAGCAGTACATTCACAGGGGGCACCGGGGAGCTGTTTTTT.

The chain has TRBV7-3 and TRBJ1-1; TRBD1 might be the D (6 bases). With 0 bases removed from V and 2 bases from J, the gap between germline ends came to 22 bases. The CDR3 sequence is 19 residues long. Germline CDR1 SGHTA, CDR2 FQGTGA. As DNA, the CDR3 is TGTGCCAGCAGCTTAACGGCAGGGAACGGATTAGGGGGAAACACTGAAGCTTTCTTT. It is translated as CASSLTAGNGLGGNTEAFF.

The chain has TRBV7-9 and TRBJ2-1; weak D call: TRBD1 (6 bases). There are 13 residues in the CDR3. CDR1 is SEHNR and CDR2 is FQNEAQ in the germline V gene (reference sequence). Trimming shortened V by 5 bases and J by 7 bases, and 12 bases separated the two germline ends. This CDR3 reads CASSQQGFNEQFF. In DNA form, the CDR3 reads TGTGCCAGCAGCCAACAGGGATTTAATGAGCAGTTCTTC.

The chain links TRBV19 to TRBJ2-7, with unresolved D. V dropped 6 bases and J dropped 5 bases, with 20 bases sitting between them. There are 15 residues in the CDR3. Germline V gene data show CDR1 as LNHDA and CDR2 as SQIVND (reference sequence). DNA of the CDR3: TGTGCCAGTAGCTGGGCCTTCCTAGGGTCCCACGAGCAGTACTTC. Its translation: CASSWAFLGSHEQYF.

This clone was seen more than once but under ten times. The chain couples TRBV5-1 to TRBJ2-7, with D tentatively TRBD2 (6 bases). V was pared by 3 bases and J by 5 bases, with 15 bases between. Germline V gene lookup returns CDR1 SGHRS and CDR2 YFSETQ. This CDR3 is 14 amino acids long. The CDR3 reads CASSWGVLEDEQYF. CDR3 in DNA: TGCGCCAGCAGCTGGGGGGTCCTCGAGGACGAGCAGTACTTC. Full variable domain (remainder filled in from reference TRBV5-1 and TRBJ2-7): KAGVTQTPRYLIKTRGQQVTLSCSPISGHRSVSWYQQTPGQGLQFLFEYFSETQRNKGNFPGRFSGRQFSNSRSEMNVSTLELGDSALYLCASSWGVLEDEQYFGPGTRLTVT.

V and J are TRBV19 and TRBJ2-1; no clear D gene. The germline CDR1 and CDR2 sequences are LNHDA and SQIVND (reference sequence). This CDR3 has 16 residues. V gave up 3 bases and J gave up 9 bases, with 21 bases separating them. The chain's CDR3 is CASSIRSAPRIGEQFF. CDR3 DNA: TGTGCCAGTAGTATTAGGTCTGCTCCGAGAATAGGTGAGCAGTTCTTC.

The chain carries TRBV6-5 and TRBJ1-2, with D uncertain. The ends were cut back, 8 bases at V and 3 bases at J, with 10 bases in the middle. The CDR3 is 12 residues long. Looked up from germline, CDR1 is MNHEY and CDR2 is SVGAGI. The CDR3 here is CASSDGDYGYTF. CDR3 coding DNA: TGTGCCAGCTCCGACGGGGACTATGGCTACACCTTC.